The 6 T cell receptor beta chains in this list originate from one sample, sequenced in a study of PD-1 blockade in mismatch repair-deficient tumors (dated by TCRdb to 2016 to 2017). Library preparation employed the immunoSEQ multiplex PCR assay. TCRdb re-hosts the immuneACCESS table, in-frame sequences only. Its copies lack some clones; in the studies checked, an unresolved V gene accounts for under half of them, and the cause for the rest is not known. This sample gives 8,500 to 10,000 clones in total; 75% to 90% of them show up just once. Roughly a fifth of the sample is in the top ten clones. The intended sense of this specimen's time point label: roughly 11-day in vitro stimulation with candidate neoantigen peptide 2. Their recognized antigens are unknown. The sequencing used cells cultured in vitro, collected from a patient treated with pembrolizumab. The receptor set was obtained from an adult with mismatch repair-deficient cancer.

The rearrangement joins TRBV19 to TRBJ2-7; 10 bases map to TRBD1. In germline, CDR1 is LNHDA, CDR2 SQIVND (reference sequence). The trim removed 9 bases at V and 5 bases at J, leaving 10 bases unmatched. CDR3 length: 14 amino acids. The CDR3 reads CASVDRGLNDEQYF. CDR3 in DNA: TGTGCCAGCGTAGACAGGGGGCTTAACGACGAGCAGTACTTC.

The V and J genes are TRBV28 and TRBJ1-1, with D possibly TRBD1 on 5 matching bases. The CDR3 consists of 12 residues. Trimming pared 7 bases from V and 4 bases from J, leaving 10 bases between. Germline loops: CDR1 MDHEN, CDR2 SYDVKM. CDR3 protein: CASNQGFTEAFF. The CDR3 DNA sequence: TGTGCCAGCAATCAGGGCTTCACTGAAGCTTTCTTT.

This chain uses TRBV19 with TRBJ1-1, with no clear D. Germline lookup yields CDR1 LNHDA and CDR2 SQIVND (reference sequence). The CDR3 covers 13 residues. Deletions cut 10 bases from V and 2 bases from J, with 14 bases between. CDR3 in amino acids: CATQSNVNTEAFF. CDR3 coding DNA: TGTGCCACGCAGTCGAATGTCAACACTGAAGCTTTCTTT.

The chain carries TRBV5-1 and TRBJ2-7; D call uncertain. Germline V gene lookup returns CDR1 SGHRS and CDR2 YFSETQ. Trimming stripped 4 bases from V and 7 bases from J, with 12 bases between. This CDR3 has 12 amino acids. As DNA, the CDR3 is TGCGCCAGCAGCGAAGGGATTGAGGAGCAGTACTTC. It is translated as CASSEGIEEQYF.

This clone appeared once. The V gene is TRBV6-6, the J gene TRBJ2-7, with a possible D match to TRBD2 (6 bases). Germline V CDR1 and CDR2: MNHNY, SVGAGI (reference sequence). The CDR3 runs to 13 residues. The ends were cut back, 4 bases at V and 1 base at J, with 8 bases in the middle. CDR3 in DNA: TGTGCCAGCAGTTCCGGGGGATCCTACGAGCAGTACTTC. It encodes CASSSGGSYEQYF.

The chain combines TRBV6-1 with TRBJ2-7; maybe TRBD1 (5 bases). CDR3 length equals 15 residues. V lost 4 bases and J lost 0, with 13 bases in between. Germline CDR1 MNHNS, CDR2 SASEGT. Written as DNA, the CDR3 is TGTGCCAGCAGTGTCGCGACAGAGGCCTCCTACGAGCAGTACTTC. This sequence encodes CASSVATEASYEQYF.